This T cell receptor (beta chain) was sequenced in a study of blood T cells in healthy people across ages. Findings and caveats of the study: The study lacked donor CMV status, which possibly confounded expanded clonotype changes.

Germline lookup yields CDR1 WSHSY and CDR2 SAAADI. The CDR3 is 15 amino acids. Every sample yielded at least 7 million isolated PBMCs. Total RNA was extracted at no less than 5.5 micrograms per sample. Then a second PCR, running about 6 to 12 cycles, was carried out with a sample-barcoded 5' primer and a J-beta primer mix. TCRdb reprocessed the 5' RACE reads via MiXCR and lists one record per CDR3 protein. The repertoire holds approximately 1,000,000 distinct CDR3 sequences, with under 45% as singletons. Turning to this clonotype: As yet, its antigen is unknown. The junction departs from the called germline gene at one end, perhaps through a read error.

Sequenced sample: blood. This TCR was recovered from an older woman in good health. The V gene is TRBV10-2, the J gene TRBJ2-1; 15 positions agree with TRBD2. CDR3 residues: CAGSGLAGGWREQFF. The CDR3, as DNA: TGCGCCGGCAGTGGACTAGCGGGAGGGTGGCGTGAGCAGTTCTTC.